The T cell receptor (beta chain) described here comes from a study of T cell repertoires in cytomegalovirus infection. MiXCR was run by TCRdb on the reads, yielding one entry per CDR3 protein. Here the sample spans a few hundred thousand distinct CDR3 sequences, around 35% being singletons. Turning to this clonotype: The antigen is not known.

The sample in question was cultured PBMCs, obtained from culture after CMV antigen stimulation. The TCR sequence derives from a human donor in good health (CMV status not recorded). Some clones in this sample may be carry-over from other donors' samples.

Here the CDR3 reads CASSLNTGYGGELFF. In nucleotides, the CDR3 is TGTGCCAGCAGCCTCAACACGGGGTATGGCGGGGAGCTGTTTTTT. The chain combines TRBV11-2 with TRBJ2-2, with D possibly TRBD2 on 5 matching bases. CDR1 and CDR2 (germline): SGHAT, FQNNGV. Deletions cut 5 bases from V and 7 bases from J, with 17 bases between. The CDR3 has 15 amino acids.